This section outlines one T cell receptor (beta chain) sequence together with its context. A clone one base away is much larger, so this may be a read error. This sample is part of a study of blood T cell repertoires in COVID-19. Overall study context: The United States, Italy and Spain provided the acute and convalescent COVID-19 samples.

Sequencing used immunoSEQ multiplex PCR; TCRdb keeps in-frame clones, though not all of them. Of about 250,000 clones in the sample, 70% to 75% were seen once. The CDR3 loop spans 12 amino acids. Trimming stripped 4 bases from V and 2 bases from J, with 5 bases between. The V gene's germline CDR1 is MGHRA and CDR2 YSYEKL. The sequenced sample was peripheral blood. The source of this sequence is a woman over 75 with acute or convalescent COVID-19. J is TRBJ1-2 and V is TRBV4-1; no clear D. In DNA, the CDR3 is TGCGCCAGCAGCCGGGAGAACTATGGCTACACCTTC. Translated, it gives CASSRENYGYTF.